The 10 T cell receptor beta chains below all came from one sample that was sequenced in a study of CD8+ T cells in alopecia areata (dated by TCRdb to the late 2010s). The treatment or condition label for this specimen denotes: oral pan-JAK inhibitor, 5-10 mg twice daily. Libraries were made using the immunoSEQ multiplex PCR assay. To provide template for TCR sequencing, every sample had RNA extracted and reverse transcribed into cDNA. Entries here come from immuneACCESS through TCRdb and include only in-frame sequences with V and J called. Some clones fail to appear in such tables; in the studies checked, an unresolved V gene covers under half of the shortfall, and the cause of the remainder is unknown. This sample comprises roughly 220,000 clones, approximately 38% of them detected only once. Under 0.55% of the sample is in the top ten clones. This sample comprised CD4+ T cells sorted from blood, obtained around week 34, from a patient treated with tofacitinib. Source of these receptors: a human donor with alopecia areata.

Only a few counts were recorded for this clone. The chain uses TRBV11-2 and TRBJ2-7; unclear D gene. This CDR3 is 11 amino acids long. Deletions cut 5 bases from V and 3 bases from J, with 5 bases between. CDR1 SGHAT and CDR2 FQNNGV come from the germline V gene. The CDR3 sequence is CASSHNYEQYF. The DNA for the CDR3 is TGTGCCAGCAGCCACAACTACGAGCAGTACTTC.

The sample holds a few counts of this clone. The genes are TRBV6-1 and TRBJ1-2, with D unclear. The CDR3 runs to 14 residues. V gave up 1 base and J gave up 4 bases, with 10 bases separating them. Germline CDR1 reads MNHNS; CDR2 reads SASEGT. CDR3 amino acids: CASSEVVSGYGYTF. As DNA, the CDR3 is TGTGCCAGCAGTGAAGTTGTGTCTGGCTATGGCTACACCTTC.

This clone was seen a handful of times. V gene TRBV7-2 combines with J gene TRBJ2-3; 7 bases are a match to TRBD1. The J segment lost 1 base and the V segment lost 11 bases, leaving 12 bases of the junction unmatched. CDR1 and CDR2 from the germline V gene are SGHTA and FQGNSA. CDR3 size: 15 residues. In DNA form, the CDR3 reads TGTGCCGCAACTAGGGGGCTATCTCGCACAGATACGCAGTATTTT. Its protein is CAATRGLSRTDTQYF.

V usage is TRBV6-5 and J usage is TRBJ1-2, with D hard to call. Germline loops: CDR1 MNHEY, CDR2 SVGAGI. The CDR3 spans 12 residues. Trimming left V 9 bases short and J 3 bases short, with 11 bases between. The DNA for the CDR3 is TGTGCCAGTAGAGGGTTGGACTATGGCTACACCTTC. Protein product: CASRGLDYGYTF.

This clone has just a few counts. The chain links TRBV6-5 to TRBJ2-7; D is possibly TRBD1 or TRBD2 (5 bases each). The germline gives CDR1 MNHEY, CDR2 SVGAGI. V was clipped by 5 bases and J by 0 bases, with 14 bases between them. This CDR3 spans 15 amino acids. The CDR3: CASSPRDGLSYEQYF. The CDR3 coding sequence is TGTGCCAGCAGTCCCCGGGACGGTCTCTCCTACGAGCAGTACTTC.

This clone was observed a few times. The chain is built from TRBV4-2 and TRBJ1-2, with a tentative D call TRBD1 (5 bases). This CDR3 is 15 amino acids long. V was clipped by 0 bases and J by 2 bases, with 10 bases between them. CDR1 is LGHNA, CDR2 YNFKEQ, per germline. The CDR3 protein is CASSQDGAVNYGYTF. The CDR3 bases are TGTGCCAGCAGCCAAGACGGGGCTGTCAACTATGGCTACACCTTC.

This rearrangement joins TRBV30 to TRBJ1-6; 7 bases fit TRBD1. The CDR3 runs to 15 residues. Looked up from germline, CDR1 is GTSNPN and CDR2 is SVGIG (reference sequence). V trimming: 1 base; J trimming: 13 bases; junction bases outside the gene matches: 13. The CDR3 bases are TGTGCCTGGAGTGCCAAACAGGGGATGACGAGCCCCCTCCACTTT. Translated: CAWSAKQGMTSPLHF.

This clone was observed a handful of times. The chain's CDR3 is CASSFYGGGISEAFF. In DNA form, the CDR3 reads TGTGCCAGCAGTTTTTATGGGGGGGGAATCTCTGAAGCTTTCTTT. V and J are TRBV27 and TRBJ1-1; D may be TRBD1 (5 bases). There are 15 residues in the CDR3. V was trimmed by 3 bases and J by 6 bases, leaving 17 bases between them. Per the germline V gene, CDR1 is MNHEY and CDR2 is SMNVEV (reference sequence).

A single count supports this clone. The chain combines TRBV27 with TRBJ2-1; 9 nucleotides line up with TRBD2. The CDR3 runs to 15 residues. The V segment lost 2 bases and the J segment 7 bases; nucleotides outside the gene matches: 6. Germline V lookup: CDR1 MNHEY, CDR2 SMNVEV (reference sequence). The CDR3 loop reads CASSLGLAGRNEQFF. Written as DNA, the CDR3 is TGTGCCAGCAGTTTAGGCCTAGCGGGAAGGAATGAGCAGTTCTTC.

This clone was counted between two and nine times. The V call is TRBV4-1, the J call TRBJ1-5; 10 positions agree with TRBD1. The V segment lost 1 base and the J segment 7 bases; nucleotides outside the gene matches: 7. This CDR3 is built from 16 residues. Looked up from germline, CDR1 is MGHRA and CDR2 is YSYEKL. CDR3 nucleotides: TGCGCCAGCAGCCAAGGGGGACAGGGGTCTTGGCAGCCCCAGCATTTT. Amino acids: CASSQGGQGSWQPQHF.